This paragraph reports one TCR beta chain. What it binds is not known. This sample is part of a study of cytomegalovirus exposure and HLA in healthy donors. Broader study findings: The study carried out a later analysis of TCR beta sequences. It associated around 17,000 of them with specific HLA alleles at a false discovery rate of 0.05.

Primers: 60 Vbeta forward and 13 Jbeta reverse. Some clones are missing from TCRdb's copy, which holds only in-frame ones; the method was immunoSEQ multiplex PCR. Altogether some 150,000 clones are present, around four fifths being singletons, with the ten largest covering approximately 2%. The J segment lost 5 bases and the V segment lost 1 base, leaving 6 bases of the junction unmatched. CDR1 and CDR2 (germline): MDHEN, SYDVKM. The CDR3 runs to 15 residues. The clonotype comes from a woman in her 40s in good health and CMV-seronegative. Specimen: PBMCs. The gene calls are TRBV28 and TRBJ1-1; TRBD1 matches 8 bases. CDR3 bases: TGTGCCAGCAGTTTATTCCAGGGGGCAGGGACTGAAGCTTTCTTT. It yields the protein CASSLFQGAGTEAFF.